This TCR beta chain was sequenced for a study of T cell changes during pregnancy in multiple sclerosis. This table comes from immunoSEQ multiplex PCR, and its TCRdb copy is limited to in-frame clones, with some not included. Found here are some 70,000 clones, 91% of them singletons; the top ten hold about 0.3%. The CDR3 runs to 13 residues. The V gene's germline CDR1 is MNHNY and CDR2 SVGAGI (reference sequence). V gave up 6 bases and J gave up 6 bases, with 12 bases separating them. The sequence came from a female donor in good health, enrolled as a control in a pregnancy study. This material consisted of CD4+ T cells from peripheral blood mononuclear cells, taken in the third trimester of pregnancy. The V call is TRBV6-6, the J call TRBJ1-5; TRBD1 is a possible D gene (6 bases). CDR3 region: CASSHRDRQPQHF. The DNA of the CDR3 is TGTGCCAGCAGCCACAGGGATCGTCAGCCCCAGCATTTT.